The 26 T cell receptor beta chains listed next were all sequenced from one sample in a study of Ad26.COV2.S vaccination and SARS-CoV-2 variants. As for treatment: roughly 19 received Ad26.COV2.S at low or high dose, single or two shots; several received placebo; per-sample allocation not given. The investigators took samples on day 63 after the first vaccine or placebo injection. Data came from immunoSEQ multiplex PCR; TCRdb stores just in-frame clones and leaves some out. In the table there are 500,000 or so clones, roughly nine tenths of which are singletons. The sample in question was peripheral blood, obtained in a trial of Ad26.COV2.S vaccine versus placebo. These TCRs come from a person aged 18-65 years who received the Ad26.COV2.S COVID-19 vaccine or a placebo.

The rearrangement uses TRBV10-3 and TRBJ1-5, with D unresolved. The V end lost 0 bases, the J end lost 0 bases, and 12 bases lay between the germline ends. The CDR3 spans 17 residues. Germline CDR1 and CDR2: ENHRY and SYGVKD. The DNA of the CDR3 is TGTGCCATCAGTGAGTCTAGGGCAGCGGATAGCAATCAGCCCCAGCATTTT. Encoded protein: CAISESRAADSNQPQHF.

The count of this clone is one. V gene TRBV11-2 combines with J gene TRBJ1-3, with D tentatively TRBD1 (6 bases). Germline CDR1 SGHAT, CDR2 FQNNGV. V lost 6 bases and J lost 8, with 23 bases in between. The CDR3 contains 16 residues. The CDR3 loop is CASSPRTARFFDTIYF. CDR3 in DNA: TGTGCCAGCAGTCCCAGGACAGCTCGCTTTTTTGACACCATATATTTT. Looking up the rest from reference TRBV11-2 and TRBJ1-3 gives the full variable domain: EAGVAQSPRYKIIEKRQSVAFWCNPISGHATLYWYQQILGQGPKLLIQFQNNGVVDDSQLPKDRFSAERLKGVDSTLKIQPAKLEDSAVYLCASSPRTARFFDTIYFGEGSWLTVV.

The chain is built from TRBV5-6 and TRBJ1-2, with D perhaps matching TRBD1 (5 bases). Between the trimmed V and J ends, which lost 3 bases and 5 bases, there was a span of 14 bases. From germline, CDR1 is SGHDT and CDR2 YYEEEE. The CDR3 runs to 14 residues. CDR3 sequence: CASSSPTEGYGYTF. DNA for the CDR3: TGTGCCAGCAGCTCCCCGACAGAGGGGTATGGCTACACCTTC.

This chain uses TRBV18 with TRBJ1-4; 7 bases line up with TRBD1. The germline V gene encodes CDR1 KGHSH and CDR2 LQKENI. This CDR3 is 14 amino acids long. The V gene end was trimmed by 6 bases and the J gene end by 5 bases; junction bases not matched to a gene: 6. The CDR3 DNA is TGTGCCAGCTCGGCACAGGGGTACAATGAAAAACTGTTTTTT. This gives the protein CASSAQGYNEKLFF. Drawing the rest from reference TRBV18 and TRBJ1-4, the complete variable domain is NAGVMQNPRHLVRRRGQEARLRCSPMKGHSHVYWYRQLPEEGLKFMVYLQKENIIDESGMPKERFSAEFPKEGPSILRIQQVVRGDSAAYFCASSAQGYNEKLFFGSGTQLSVL.

V and J are TRBV28 and TRBJ2-2; no clear D. Germline CDR1 is MDHEN and CDR2 is SYDVKM. CDR3 length: 13 amino acids. Trimming took off 1 base at V and 5 bases at J, with 5 bases between the two ends. In nucleotides, the CDR3 is TGTGCCAGCAGTTTATTTGGTACCGGGGAGCTGTTTTTT. Residues: CASSLFGTGELFF.

This clone was counted once. The rearrangement joins TRBV6-1 to TRBJ1-2; a weak D match, TRBD1 (5 bases). CDR1 and CDR2 (germline): MNHNS, SASEGT. The length of the CDR3 is 14 residues. The ends were cut back, 1 base at V and 0 bases at J, with 6 bases in the middle. The CDR3 DNA follows: TGTGCCAGCAGTGAAGGGGGGGCTAACTATGGCTACACCTTC. It encodes CASSEGGANYGYTF.

The CDR3 coding sequence is TGTGCCACCAGCATACAGGGTGCGGATGAAAAACTGTTTTTT. The encoded protein is CATSIQGADEKLFF. This sequence joins TRBV15 and TRBJ1-4, with D maybe TRBD1 (6 bases). V shed 4 bases and J shed 6 bases, with 12 bases lying between them. The germline CDR1 and CDR2 sequences are LNHNV and YYDKDF (reference sequence). The CDR3 covers 14 residues. Full variable domain (outside the CDR3, taken from reference TRBV15 and TRBJ1-4): DAMVIQNPRYQVTQFGKPVTLSCSQTLNHNVMYWYQQKSSQAPKLLFHYYDKDFNNEADTPDNFQSRRPNTSFCFLDIRSPGLGDTAMYLCATSIQGADEKLFFGSGTQLSVL.

The rearrangement joins TRBV6-1 to TRBJ1-6; possible D gene TRBD1, 6 bases. The CDR3 is made up of 14 amino acids. V was cut by 0 bases and J by 9 bases, with 9 bases left in between. The germline gives CDR1 MNHNS, CDR2 SASEGT. In DNA form, the CDR3 reads TGTGCCAGCAGTGAAGCGGGGGCAGTTTCACCCCTCCACTTT. Translating gives CASSEAGAVSPLHF.

CDR3 amino acids: CASSSQGAGYGYTF. The CDR3 DNA sequence: TGCGCCAGCAGCTCACAGGGGGCTGGCTATGGCTACACCTTC. The chain combines TRBV5-1 with TRBJ1-2; 9 nucleotides align to TRBD1. CDR3 length equals 14 residues. Germline V gives CDR1 SGHRS, CDR2 YFSETQ. V lost 3 bases to trimming and J lost 4 bases; unmatched junction nucleotides: 4.

The chain has TRBV18 and TRBJ1-1; D unresolved. The CDR3 extends over 13 amino acids. The V gene lost 3 bases and the J gene lost 7 bases, with 12 bases spanning the gap. CDR1 is KGHSH, CDR2 LQKENI, per germline. The CDR3 reads CASSPFSGVEAFF. CDR3 sequence (DNA): TGTGCCAGCTCACCTTTTTCGGGCGTTGAAGCTTTCTTT.

The V gene is TRBV6-1, the J gene TRBJ2-7, with 14 bases that match TRBD2. V shed 4 bases and J 3 bases; nucleotides not matched to a gene: 8. The germline V gene encodes CDR1 MNHNS and CDR2 SASEGT. CDR3 length equals 17 residues. The CDR3 is CASSAPGLAGDSYEQYV. Written as DNA, the CDR3 is TGTGCCAGCAGTGCGCCGGGACTAGCGGGAGACAGCTACGAGCAGTACGTC.

This chain uses TRBV15 with TRBJ2-5; D is ambiguous. The CDR3 spans 15 residues. Per germline, CDR1 LNHNV and CDR2 YYDKDF (reference sequence). V was trimmed by 1 base and J by 2 bases, leaving 11 bases between them. This CDR3 reads CATSRVGSLQETQYF. As DNA, the CDR3 is TGTGCCACCAGCAGAGTTGGCAGCCTTCAAGAGACCCAGTACTTC. Full variable domain (remainder filled in from reference TRBV15 and TRBJ2-5): DAMVIQNPRYQVTQFGKPVTLSCSQTLNHNVMYWYQQKSSQAPKLLFHYYDKDFNNEADTPDNFQSRRPNTSFCFLDIRSPGLGDTAMYLCATSRVGSLQETQYFGPGTRLLVL.

This clone was seen a single time. The chain couples TRBV5-1 to TRBJ2-5, with 7 bases lining up with TRBD1. V shed 0 bases and J 2 bases; nucleotides not matched to a gene: 1. Germline CDR1 SGHRS, CDR2 YFSETQ. The length of the CDR3 is 14 residues. The CDR3 DNA reads as TGCGCCAGCAGCTTGGGGGGACAGCAAGAGACCCAGTACTTC. Translation gives CASSLGGQQETQYF.

The rearrangement joins TRBV7-2 to TRBJ1-4; D possibly corresponds to TRBD1 (5 bases). Germline loops: CDR1 SGHTA, CDR2 FQGNSA. This CDR3 spans 15 amino acids. Trimming stripped 3 bases from V and 7 bases from J, with 15 bases between. The CDR3 sequence is CASSLYRSTAEKLFF. The DNA for the CDR3 is TGTGCCAGCAGCTTGTACAGGTCAACGGCTGAAAAACTGTTTTTT. The variable domain in full, completed from reference TRBV7-2 and TRBJ1-4, reads GAGVSQSPSNKVTEKGKDVELRCDPISGHTALYWYRQSLGQGLEFLIYFQGNSAPDKSGLPSDRFSAERTGGSVSTLTIQRTQQEDSAVYLCASSLYRSTAEKLFFGSGTQLSVL.

The chain has TRBV24-1 and TRBJ2-1; the D gene could be TRBD1 or TRBD2 (6 bases each). V lost 6 bases and J 5 bases, leaving 13 bases between the germline ends. The CDR3 is 14 amino acids. CDR1 is KGHDR and CDR2 is SFDVKD in the germline V gene. CDR3 DNA sequence: TGTGCCACCAGTTTACAGGGACTGGACAATGAGCAGTTCTTC. It translates to CATSLQGLDNEQFF.

V gene TRBV5-1 combines with J gene TRBJ2-5; D remains unclear. Per germline, CDR1 SGHRS and CDR2 YFSETQ. V was cut by 7 bases and J by 1 base, with 8 bases left in between. The CDR3 runs to 12 residues. Here the CDR3 reads CASSQSQETQYF. The DNA for the CDR3 is TGCGCCAGCTCACAGAGCCAAGAGACCCAGTACTTC.

The V and J genes are TRBV7-9 and TRBJ1-1, with D uncertain. V was pared by 1 base and J by 0 bases, with 9 bases between. This CDR3 is 15 amino acids long. The germline CDR1 and CDR2 sequences are SEHNR and FQNEAQ (reference sequence). CDR3 sequence reads: CASSLVSGMNTEAFF. The CDR3 DNA follows: TGTGCCAGCAGCTTAGTTTCAGGTATGAACACTGAAGCTTTCTTT.

The V and J genes are TRBV5-1 and TRBJ2-6; possibly TRBD1 for D (5 bases). Germline V gene sequence: CDR1 SGHRS, CDR2 YFSETQ. The CDR3 spans 16 residues. V was shortened by 3 bases and J by 0 bases, with 10 bases between the two germline ends. CDR3 region: CASSSDRLSGANVLTF. CDR3 bases: TGCGCCAGCAGCTCTGACAGACTCTCTGGGGCCAACGTCCTGACTTTC.

This rearrangement joins TRBV18 to TRBJ2-2; unclear D gene. CDR1 and CDR2 from the germline V gene are KGHSH and LQKENI. There are 15 residues in the CDR3. V was pared by 4 bases and J by 0 bases, with 9 bases between. The DNA of the CDR3 is TGTGCCAGCTCACGGTATAGCACGAACACCGGGGAGCTGTTTTTT. It yields the protein CASSRYSTNTGELFF. The entire variable domain, with the rest obtained from reference TRBV18 and TRBJ2-2, is as follows: NAGVMQNPRHLVRRRGQEARLRCSPMKGHSHVYWYRQLPEEGLKFMVYLQKENIIDESGMPKERFSAEFPKEGPSILRIQQVVRGDSAAYFCASSRYSTNTGELFFGEGSRLTVL.

The CDR3 DNA reads as TGCGCCAGCAGCTTGGTGTCGACAGGGGAAAACGAGCAGTACTTC. This codes for CASSLVSTGENEQYF. V is TRBV5-1 and J is TRBJ2-7; TRBD1 agrees at 8 bases. With 0 bases clipped from V and 5 bases from J, the junction kept 7 bases outside the gene matches. CDR1 is SGHRS, CDR2 YFSETQ, per germline. CDR3 length: 15 amino acids. Full variable domain (missing parts from reference TRBV5-1 and TRBJ2-7): KAGVTQTPRYLIKTRGQQVTLSCSPISGHRSVSWYQQTPGQGLQFLFEYFSETQRNKGNFPGRFSGRQFSNSRSEMNVSTLELGDSALYLCASSLVSTGENEQYFGPGTRLTVT.

For the CDR3, the DNA is TGTGCCAGCTGCGGCGGGGACACTGAAGCTTTCTTT. This sequence encodes CASCGGDTEAFF. The V and J genes are TRBV18 and TRBJ1-1; no clear D gene. Germline CDR1 and CDR2: KGHSH and LQKENI. This CDR3 spans 12 amino acids. Deletions cut 7 bases from V and 3 bases from J, with 9 bases between.

The chain couples TRBV4-3 to TRBJ2-1; D could derive from TRBD1 or TRBD2 (5 bases each). The CDR3 contains 16 residues. The V gene lost 4 bases and the J gene lost 2 bases, with 15 bases spanning the gap. Germline lookup yields CDR1 LGHNA and CDR2 YSLEER. The CDR3 here is CASSRGVGWPYNEQFF. DNA of the CDR3: TGCGCCAGCAGCCGAGGGGTAGGTTGGCCCTACAATGAGCAGTTCTTC.

The CDR3 nucleotides read TGTGCCAGCAGCCCAGGGCAAGGCACAGATACGCAGTATTTT. This translates into CASSPGQGTDTQYF. The J gene is TRBJ2-3, the V gene TRBV4-2, with D possibly being TRBD1 (5 bases). V shed 4 bases and J shed 1 base, with 9 bases lying between them. Germline loops: CDR1 LGHNA, CDR2 YNFKEQ. The length of the CDR3 is 14 residues.

The chain is built from TRBV6-6 and TRBJ1-3; D is unclear. CDR1 and CDR2 (germline): MNHNY, SVGAGI (reference sequence). The V end was cut by 3 bases, the J end by 1 base, with 13 bases between. This CDR3 region has 16 residues. CDR3 sequence: CASSYGDFGSGNTIYF. CDR3 DNA: TGTGCCAGCAGTTATGGGGATTTCGGGTCTGGAAACACCATATATTTT.

The rearrangement links TRBV9 to TRBJ2-6; possible D gene TRBD1, 6 bases. CDR1 SGDLS and CDR2 YYNGEE come from the germline V gene. There are 14 residues in the CDR3. The V and J ends lost 4 bases and 3 bases respectively, with 8 bases between them. As DNA, the CDR3 is TGTGCCAGCAGCCGAGGGGGTGGGGCCAACGTCCTGACTTTC. Its protein product is CASSRGGGANVLTF.

The chain uses TRBV7-9 and TRBJ1-1, with D hard to call. Germline V gene data show CDR1 as SEHNR and CDR2 as FQNEAQ (reference sequence). The CDR3 runs 13 residues. V lost 7 bases and J lost 2, with 11 bases in between. CDR3 in DNA: TGTGCCAGCACTCGGACGGGAAACACTGAAGCTTTCTTT. Its protein is CASTRTGNTEAFF.